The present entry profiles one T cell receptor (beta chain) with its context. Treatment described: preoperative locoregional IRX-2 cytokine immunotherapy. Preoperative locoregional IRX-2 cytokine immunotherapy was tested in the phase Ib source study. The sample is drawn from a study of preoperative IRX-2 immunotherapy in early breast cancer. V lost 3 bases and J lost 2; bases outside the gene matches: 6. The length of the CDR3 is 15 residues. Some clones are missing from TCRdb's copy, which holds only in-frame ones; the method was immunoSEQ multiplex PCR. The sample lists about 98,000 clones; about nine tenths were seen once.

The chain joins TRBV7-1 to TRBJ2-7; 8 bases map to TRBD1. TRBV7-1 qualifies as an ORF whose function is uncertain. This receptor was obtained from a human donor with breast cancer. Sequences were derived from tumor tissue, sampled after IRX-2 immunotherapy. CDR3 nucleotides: TGTGCCAGCAGCTCCCTCCGGGACAGGCCCTACGAGCAGTACTTC. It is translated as CASSSLRDRPYEQYF.